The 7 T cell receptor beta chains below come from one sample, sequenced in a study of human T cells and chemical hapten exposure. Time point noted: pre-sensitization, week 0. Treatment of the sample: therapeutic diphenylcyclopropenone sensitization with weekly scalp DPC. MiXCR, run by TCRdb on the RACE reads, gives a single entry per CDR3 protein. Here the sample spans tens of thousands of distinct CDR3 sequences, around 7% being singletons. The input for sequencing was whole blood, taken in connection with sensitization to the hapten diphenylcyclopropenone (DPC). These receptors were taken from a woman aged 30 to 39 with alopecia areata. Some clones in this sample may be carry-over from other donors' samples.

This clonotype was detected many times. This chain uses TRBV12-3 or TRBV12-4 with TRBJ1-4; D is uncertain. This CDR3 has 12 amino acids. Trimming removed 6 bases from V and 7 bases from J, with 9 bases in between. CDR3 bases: TGTGCCAGCAGAATCATAGGTGAAAAACTGTTTTTT. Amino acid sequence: CASRIIGEKLFF.

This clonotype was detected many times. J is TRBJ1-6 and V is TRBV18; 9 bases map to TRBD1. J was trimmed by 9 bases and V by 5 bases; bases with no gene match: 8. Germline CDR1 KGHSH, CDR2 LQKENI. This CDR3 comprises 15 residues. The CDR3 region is CASSANRGQGSPLHF. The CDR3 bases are TGTGCCAGCTCAGCCAACAGGGGGCAGGGTTCACCCCTCCACTTT. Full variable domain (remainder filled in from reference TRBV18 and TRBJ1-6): NAGVMQNPRHLVRRRGQEARLRCSPMKGHSHVYWYRQLPEEGLKFMVYLQKENIIDESGMPKERFSAEFPKEGPSILRIQQVVRGDSAAYFCASSANRGQGSPLHFGNGTRLTVT.

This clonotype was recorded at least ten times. CDR3 bases: TGTGCCTGGGGGGGGCTCTCCTACGAGCAGTACTTC. Protein product: CAWGGLSYEQYF. The chain recombines TRBV2 with TRBJ2-7, with a weak D call TRBD2 (7 bases). Trimming left V 11 bases short and J 0 bases short, with 11 bases between. The length of the CDR3 is 12 residues. CDR1 is SNHLY, CDR2 FYNNEI, per germline.

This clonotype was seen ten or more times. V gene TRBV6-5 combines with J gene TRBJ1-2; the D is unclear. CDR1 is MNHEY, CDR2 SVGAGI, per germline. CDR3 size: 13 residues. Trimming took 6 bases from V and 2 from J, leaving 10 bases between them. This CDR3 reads CASSPRSNYGYTF. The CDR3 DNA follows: TGTGCCAGCAGCCCGAGGAGCAACTATGGCTACACCTTC.

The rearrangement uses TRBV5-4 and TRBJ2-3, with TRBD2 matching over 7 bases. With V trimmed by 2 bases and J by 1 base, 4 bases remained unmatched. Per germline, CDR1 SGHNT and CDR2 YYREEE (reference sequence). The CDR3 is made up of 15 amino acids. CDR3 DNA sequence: TGTGCCAGCAGCTTTTGGGCGGGGGGCACAGATACGCAGTATTTT. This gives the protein CASSFWAGGTDTQYF.

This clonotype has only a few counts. The CDR3 region has the DNA TGTGCCAGCAGCCAACCGGGGACAGGGGATCATGGCTACACCTTC. This translates into CASSQPGTGDHGYTF. V and J are TRBV3-1 and TRBJ1-2; TRBD1 matches at 10 bases. With V trimmed by 2 bases and J by 6 bases, 6 bases remained unmatched. This CDR3 contains 15 residues. In germline, CDR1 is LGHDT, CDR2 YNNKEL (reference sequence).

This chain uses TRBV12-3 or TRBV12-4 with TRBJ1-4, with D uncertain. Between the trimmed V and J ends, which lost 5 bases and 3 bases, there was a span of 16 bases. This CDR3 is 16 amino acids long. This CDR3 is CASSLQTTRANEKLFF. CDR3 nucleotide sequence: TGTGCCAGCAGTCTCCAGACAACCCGGGCTAATGAAAAACTGTTTTTT.